The 31 T cell receptor beta chains below come from one sample, sequenced in a study of blood T cell repertoires in COVID-19. Generated by immunoSEQ multiplex PCR, the TCRdb table keeps only in-frame clones and is missing some. This table holds roughly 290,000 clones, 90% found once. The sequencing input was PBMCs or T cells enriched from blood (not recorded which). The receptors were sampled from a woman under 30 with acute COVID-19.

V gene TRBV12-3 or TRBV12-4 combines with J gene TRBJ2-7; possible D gene TRBD2, 5 bases. The ends were cut back, 6 bases at V and 6 bases at J, with 12 bases in the middle. The CDR3 spans 12 residues. CDR3 region: CASRPGGGEQYF. CDR3 in DNA: TGTGCCAGCAGGCCCGGAGGTGGCGAGCAGTACTTC.

The chain uses TRBV2 and TRBJ2-7; TRBD2 matches at 7 bases. CDR1 and CDR2 (germline): SNHLY, FYNNEI. The CDR3 sequence is 13 residues long. V trimming: 8 bases; J trimming: 6 bases; junction bases outside the gene matches: 10. The CDR3 region has the DNA TGTGCCAGCTTAGGACTAGGAAGGCGCGAGCAGTACTTC. Translation gives CASLGLGRREQYF.

This chain joins TRBV15 and TRBJ1-2, with a weak D call TRBD1 (5 bases). Germline values: CDR1 LNHNV, CDR2 YYDKDF (reference sequence). This CDR3 is built from 15 residues. With 0 bases removed from V and 2 bases from J, the gap between germline ends came to 10 bases. The CDR3 region has the DNA TGTGCCACCAGCAGAGATGTGGCAGGGAACTATGGCTACACCTTC. It yields the protein CATSRDVAGNYGYTF.

This sequence joins TRBV7-3 and TRBJ2-7, with D possibly being TRBD2 (6 bases). Germline assignment: CDR1 SGHTA and CDR2 FQGTGA. The length of the CDR3 is 14 residues. V was cut by 5 bases and J by 3 bases, with 14 bases left in between. The CDR3: CASSPTSTLYEQYF. The DNA of the CDR3 is TGTGCCAGCAGCCCAACTAGCACCCTCTACGAGCAGTACTTC.

The chain couples TRBV5-5 to TRBJ1-1; weak D call: TRBD1 (6 bases). The CDR3 contains 17 residues. The germline CDR1 and CDR2 sequences are SGHKS and YYEKEE (reference sequence). Between the trimmed V and J ends, which lost 6 bases and 7 bases, there was a span of 28 bases. The CDR3 region has the DNA TGTGCCAGCACCGTCGCCGTAGGGGGTGTAAACCTGTATGAAGCTTTCTTT. Amino acids: CASTVAVGGVNLYEAFF. Combining the CDR3 with reference TRBV5-5 and TRBJ1-1 gives the whole variable domain DAGVTQSPTHLIKTRGQQVTLRCSPISGHKSVSWYQQVLGQGPQFIFQYYEKEERGRGNFPDRFSARQFPNYSSELNVNALLLGDSALYLCASTVAVGGVNLYEAFFGQGTRLTVV.

The chain couples TRBV27 to TRBJ2-7, with 10 nucleotides matching TRBD2. Germline V gives CDR1 MNHEY, CDR2 SMNVEV (reference sequence). The J segment lost 5 bases and the V segment lost 5 bases, leaving 9 bases of the junction unmatched. The CDR3 is made up of 15 amino acids. The CDR3 is CASSGQLAGIHEQYF. CDR3 nucleotide sequence: TGTGCCAGCAGTGGACAACTAGCGGGAATCCACGAGCAGTACTTC.

The rearrangement joins TRBV5-1 to TRBJ2-1; a weak D match, TRBD1 (5 bases). CDR3 length equals 13 residues. The V gene lost 8 bases and the J gene lost 5 bases, with 14 bases spanning the gap. The V gene's germline CDR1 is SGHRS and CDR2 YFSETQ. CDR3 amino acids: CASGHRSNNEQFF. The CDR3 DNA reads as TGCGCCAGTGGACACCGGAGCAACAATGAGCAGTTCTTC.

The V and J genes are TRBV27 and TRBJ1-5; TRBD1 is a possible D gene (5 bases). V lost 3 bases and J 6 bases, leaving 12 bases between the germline ends. Germline V gene sequence: CDR1 MNHEY, CDR2 SMNVEV (reference sequence). The CDR3 is 14 amino acids. In DNA, the CDR3 is TGTGCCAGCAGTTTCCAGGGTGATTTTCAGCCCCAGCATTTT. This gives the protein CASSFQGDFQPQHF.

In this sample, this clone turned up a few times. V gene TRBV4-3 combines with J gene TRBJ1-2; 8 nucleotides line up with TRBD1. The length of the CDR3 is 17 residues. Trimming took 0 bases from V and 6 from J; bases not matched to a gene: 12. Germline CDR1 reads LGHNA; CDR2 reads YSLEER. As DNA, the CDR3 is TGCGCCAGCAGCCAAGATCTTAGGGCAGGGGGCAGGAATGGCTACACCTTC. This codes for CASSQDLRAGGRNGYTF.

CDR3 sequence: CASSQWAGISGNTIYF. The DNA of the CDR3 is TGCGCCAGCAGCCAATGGGCCGGAATCTCTGGAAACACCATATATTTT. The J gene is TRBJ1-3, the V gene TRBV4-1, with unresolved D. The CDR3 length is 16 residues. V gave up 2 bases and J gave up 0 bases, with 11 bases separating them. Germline lookup yields CDR1 MGHRA and CDR2 YSYEKL.

CDR3 in DNA: TGTGCCAGCACCAAGGACAGAAGCTCCTACAATGAGCAGTTCTTC. This translates into CASTKDRSSYNEQFF. The rearrangement uses TRBV2 and TRBJ2-1, with D possibly TRBD1 on 6 matching bases. The CDR3 contains 15 residues. Germline V gives CDR1 SNHLY, CDR2 FYNNEI. The ends were cut back, 7 bases at V and 0 bases at J, with 13 bases in the middle.

The gene calls are TRBV6-5 and TRBJ1-2, with D possibly being TRBD1 (6 bases). The ends were cut back, 6 bases at V and 2 bases at J, with 10 bases in the middle. This CDR3 has 13 amino acids. The V gene's germline CDR1 is MNHEY and CDR2 SVGAGI. The CDR3, as DNA: TGTGCCAGCAGGACCGGGACAAACTATGGCTACACCTTC. Translation gives CASRTGTNYGYTF.

The chain links TRBV6-5 to TRBJ2-7, with D tentatively TRBD1 (6 bases). The germline CDR1 and CDR2 sequences are MNHEY and SVGAGI. The CDR3 length is 13 residues. V was trimmed by 6 bases and J by 0 bases, leaving 9 bases between them. CDR3 loop: CASRDRSSYEQYF. CDR3 DNA sequence: TGTGCCAGCAGAGACAGGAGCTCCTACGAGCAGTACTTC.

The chain has TRBV6-1 and TRBJ2-1, with TRBD2 matching over 7 bases. CDR1 and CDR2 (germline): MNHNS, SASEGT. CDR3 length equals 17 residues. Trimming cost V 0 bases and J 8 bases; bases outside gene matches: 13. CDR3 protein: CASSEALVAGVGDEQFF. The CDR3 DNA sequence: TGTGCCAGCAGTGAAGCGCTGGTAGCGGGTGTCGGGGATGAGCAGTTCTTC.

This clone is a singleton in its sample. The V call is TRBV28, the J call TRBJ2-1, with D tentatively TRBD2 (5 bases). CDR1 and CDR2 from the germline V gene are MDHEN and SYDVKM. Trimming left V 5 bases short and J 0 bases short, with 26 bases between. This CDR3 has 20 residues. In DNA, the CDR3 is TGTGCCAGCAGTCGGCCCCGGCGGACTCTAACCTCAAGCTCCTACAATGAGCAGTTCTTC. Its translation is CASSRPRRTLTSSSYNEQFF.

This chain connects TRBV28 to TRBJ1-6, with 9 bases aligning to TRBD1. V lost 5 bases to trimming and J lost 9 bases; unmatched junction nucleotides: 5. The germline CDR1 and CDR2 sequences are MDHEN and SYDVKM. The CDR3 extends over 14 amino acids. Here the CDR3 DNA reads TGTGCCAGCAGTCCACACAGGGGGCCTTCACCCCTCCACTTT. This codes for CASSPHRGPSPLHF.

The CDR3 is CASSDTALHF. CDR3 sequence (DNA): TGTGCCAGCTCAGACACAGCCCTCCACTTT. The chain recombines TRBV6-5 with TRBJ1-6; D gene unclear. V was shortened by 8 bases and J by 14 bases, with 10 bases between the two germline ends. This CDR3 is built from 10 residues. The V gene's germline CDR1 is MNHEY and CDR2 SVGAGI.

The chain recombines TRBV28 with TRBJ2-5; the match to TRBD2 covers 15 bases. With 5 bases clipped from V and 2 bases from J, the junction kept 3 bases outside the gene matches. CDR1 MDHEN and CDR2 SYDVKM come from the germline V gene. CDR3 length equals 16 residues. This chain's CDR3 is CASSEGLAGGQETQYF. CDR3 nucleotide sequence: TGTGCCAGCAGTGAGGGACTAGCGGGGGGTCAAGAGACCCAGTACTTC.

The chain joins TRBV6-5 to TRBJ2-5; 8 nucleotides align to TRBD1. With 2 bases clipped from V and 3 bases from J, the junction kept 8 bases outside the gene matches. There are 16 residues in the CDR3. CDR1 is MNHEY, CDR2 SVGAGI, per germline. The DNA of the CDR3 is TGTGCCAGCAGTTACAGGAATATGGACAGGGAAGAGACCCAGTACTTC. This translates into CASSYRNMDREETQYF.

The chain has TRBV5-6 and TRBJ2-1, with D maybe TRBD2 (6 bases). V dropped 4 bases and J dropped 1 base, with 12 bases sitting between them. Germline V gives CDR1 SGHDT, CDR2 YYEEEE. This CDR3 has 15 amino acids. CDR3 nucleotides: TGTGCCAGCAGCCCTCGGGAGTGGTCCTACAATGAGCAGTTCTTC. The encoded protein is CASSPREWSYNEQFF.

The CDR3 spells CASSSGSGADTQYF. CDR3 bases: TGTGCCAGCAGCTCTGGGTCGGGGGCAGATACGCAGTATTTT. V gene TRBV11-1 combines with J gene TRBJ2-3; TRBD2 might be the D (6 bases). Germline assignment: CDR1 SGHAT and CDR2 FQDESV (reference sequence). CDR3 length: 14 amino acids. Trimming shortened V by 4 bases and J by 4 bases, and 12 bases separated the two germline ends. The full variable domain, completed using reference TRBV11-1 and TRBJ2-3, is EAEVAQSPRYKITEKSQAVAFWCDPISGHATLYWYRQILGQGPELLVQFQDESVVDDSQLPKDRFSAERLKGVDSTLKIQPAELGDSAMYLCASSSGSGADTQYFGPGTRLTVL.

This sequence joins TRBV28 and TRBJ2-7; possible D gene TRBD2, 6 bases. The V gene lost 3 bases and the J gene lost 3 bases, with 6 bases spanning the gap. Germline CDR1 and CDR2: MDHEN and SYDVKM. This CDR3 region has 12 residues. The CDR3 DNA reads as TGTGCCAGCAGTTTGGGGGGCTACGAGCAGTACTTC. Translated, it gives CASSLGGYEQYF.

The chain uses TRBV6-5 and TRBJ2-1, with 9 bases aligning to TRBD2. The CDR3 runs 15 residues. Germline trimming cut 7 bases from V and 8 bases from J; bases unmatched to any gene: 12. Per germline, CDR1 MNHEY and CDR2 SVGAGI. The CDR3 nucleotides read TGTGCCAGCACCCAGCTTGGGCGGGAGGGGGATGAGCAGTTCTTC. Translating gives CASTQLGREGDEQFF.

This chain connects TRBV7-9 to TRBJ1-2; 8 bases map to TRBD1. This CDR3 comprises 13 residues. V shed 3 bases and J 6 bases; nucleotides not matched to a gene: 3. The germline V gene has CDR1 SEHNR and CDR2 FQNEAQ (reference sequence). Here the CDR3 reads CASSLGQANGYTF. The CDR3 DNA reads TGTGCCAGCAGCTTGGGACAGGCCAATGGCTACACCTTC.

This clone appeared once. This sequence joins TRBV7-8 and TRBJ2-5; D gene uncertain. Trimming took off 2 bases at V and 4 bases at J, with 5 bases between the two ends. The CDR3 runs to 12 residues. Germline-derived CDR1 and CDR2 are SGHVS and FQNEAQ. CDR3 nucleotides: TGTGCCAGCAGCTTAATTCTAGAGACCCAGTACTTC. This translates into CASSLILETQYF.

The chain has TRBV18 and TRBJ1-1; possible D gene TRBD1, 6 bases. Germline values: CDR1 KGHSH, CDR2 LQKENI. This CDR3 has 15 amino acids. Trimming removed 1 base from V and 0 bases from J, with 9 bases in between. The CDR3 DNA reads TGTGCCAGCTCACCACACAGGGAAATGAACACTGAAGCTTTCTTT. Amino acids: CASSPHREMNTEAFF.

Only a few counts were recorded for this clone. At one end the junction does not follow the germline gene, possibly because of a read error. The J gene is TRBJ2-1, the V gene TRBV7-7; possible D gene TRBD2, 5 bases. The CDR3 totals 15 residues. The germline gives CDR1 SSHAT, CDR2 FNYEAQ (reference sequence). The chain's CDR3 is CASTPLAGSYNEQFF. The CDR3 nucleotides read TGTGCTAGCACCCCCCTAGCCGGCTCCTACAATGAGCAGTTCTTC.

The chain combines TRBV19 with TRBJ2-7; 9 nucleotides align to TRBD2. The CDR3 is made up of 16 amino acids. CDR1 LNHDA and CDR2 SQIVND come from the germline V gene (reference sequence). V gave up 6 bases and J gave up 3 bases; unmatched junction bases: 12. In nucleotides, the CDR3 is TGTGCCAGTAGCATGGGACTAGCCAAAACCGGCTACGAGCAGTACTTC. Translating gives CASSMGLAKTGYEQYF.

The rearrangement joins TRBV5-5 to TRBJ2-7, with D uncertain. This CDR3 has 12 residues. The germline CDR1 and CDR2 sequences are SGHKS and YYEKEE (reference sequence). The ends were cut back, 5 bases at V and 0 bases at J, with 6 bases in the middle. The CDR3 is CASSPSSYEQYF. The CDR3 bases are TGTGCCAGCAGTCCGAGCTCCTACGAGCAGTACTTC.

The chain uses TRBV25-1 and TRBJ2-5; D possibly corresponds to TRBD2 (5 bases). CDR1 and CDR2 (germline): MGHDK, SYGVNS. The V end lost 4 bases, the J end lost 1 base, and 10 bases lay between the germline ends. The CDR3 totals 14 residues. The CDR3 here is CASSAYRGQETQYF. CDR3 DNA sequence: TGTGCCAGCAGTGCCTACCGGGGCCAAGAGACCCAGTACTTC. The full variable domain, completed using reference TRBV25-1 and TRBJ2-5, is EADIYQTPRYLVIGTGKKITLECSQTMGHDKMYWYQQDPGMELHLIHYSYGVNSTEKGDLSSESTVSRIRTEHFPLTLESARPSHTSQYLCASSAYRGQETQYFGPGTRLLVL.

The rearrangement links TRBV5-1 to TRBJ2-2; 9 bases fit TRBD2. V lost 5 bases, J lost 4 bases, and 9 bases stayed unmatched. Germline loops: CDR1 SGHRS, CDR2 YFSETQ. The CDR3 covers 16 residues. CDR3 residues: CASRWIAGVVTGELFF. In nucleotides, the CDR3 is TGCGCCAGCAGATGGATAGCGGGAGTTGTCACCGGGGAGCTGTTTTTT.